This TCR beta chain was sequenced for a study of T cells in Graves' hyperthyroidism and ophthalmopathy. This clonotype was counted many times. Its antigen is unknown. The TCR beta CDR3 regions underwent amplification using RNA transcripts as the source. A set of HTBI primers served as the primers for a first-round RT-PCR of the TCR CDR3. One entry per CDR3 protein, called by TCRdb with MiXCR from the multiplex PCR reads. The sample lists 500,000 to 750,000 distinct CDR3 sequences, roughly 14% occurring once. Trimming took off 1 base at V and 0 bases at J, with 8 bases between the two ends. The CDR3 has 15 residues. CDR1 is LGHDT, CDR2 YNNKEL, per germline (reference sequence). Study-wide results and limits: A median roughly six months before onset, the model predicted ophthalmopathy.

The TCR originated in a woman in her twenties or thirties with Graves' hyperthyroidism. This sequence joins TRBV3-1 and TRBJ2-3, with D maybe TRBD1 (6 bases). Source material: blood. The CDR3 here is CASSQVGASTDTQYF. CDR3 coding DNA: TGTGCCAGCAGCCAAGTGGGGGCAAGCACAGATACGCAGTATTTT.